Listed below are T cell receptor beta chains from one sample, sequenced in a study of beta chain features in type 1 diabetes. TCRdb's copy holds only in-frame clones and misses some; the assay was immunoSEQ multiplex PCR. The sample has 500,000 to 850,000 clones, around 15% seen once. The source material was naive CD4+ T cells from blood. Every receptor here comes from a man aged 18 to 29 with type 1 diabetes. Each CDR3 is given with its conserved first and last residue. The D gene is left open where the match is weak. Size values are once, few and many counts, or a class for expanded clones, and some rows have none.

CDR3nt	CDR3aa	abundance	d_gene	v_gene	j_gene
TGTGCCAGCAGCTCTTACCCGTACCAAGAGACCCAGTACTTC	CASSSYPYQETQYF	.	.	TRBV11-2	TRBJ2-5
TGTGCCAGCTCACCTTCATCGTTACGCTCTGGAAACACCATATATTTT	CASSPSSLRSGNTIYF	many	.	TRBV18	TRBJ1-3
TGTGCCAGCAGCATCCGAGTACTTAAAGATGAAAAACTGTTTTTT	CASSIRVLKDEKLFF	.	.	TRBV7-2	TRBJ1-4
TGTGCCATCAAGGAGACAGCGAACACCGGGGAGCTGTTTTTT	CAIKETANTGELFF	few	.	TRBV10-3	TRBJ2-2
TGCGCCAGCAGCGCACAGGGCACAGATACGCAGTATTTT	CASSAQGTDTQYF	few	.	TRBV5-1	TRBJ2-3
TGCGCCAGCAGTCCACCCGGGACTCTGAATTACGGGGAGCTGTTTTTT	CASSPPGTLNYGELFF	.	.	TRBV5-1	TRBJ2-2
TGCGCCAGTGGGCCGGGATCAGGCGGAGAAAAACTGTTTTTT	CASGPGSGGEKLFF	.	.	TRBV5-1	TRBJ1-4
TGTGCCAGCAGTTACGGGGGGGCCTCCCCTAATGAGCAGTTCTTC	CASSYGGASPNEQFF	.	.	TRBV6-5	TRBJ2-1
TGTGCCAGTGGACCCTCACCGAACACCGGGGAGCTGTTTTTT	CASGPSPNTGELFF	.	.	TRBV5-6	TRBJ2-2
TGTGCCTGGGGGTTAAGAGATACGCAGTATTTT	CAWGLRDTQYF	once	.	TRBV30	TRBJ2-3
TGCGCCAGCAGCTTACGGTCTTCCGGGACAGGGGAGACCCAGTACTTC	CASSLRSSGTGETQYF	.	TRBD1	TRBV5-1	TRBJ2-5
TGTGCCAGTAGTCTGGGGACGGATGGCTACACCTTC	CASSLGTDGYTF	few	.	TRBV19	TRBJ1-2
TGCGCCAGCAGTCAGTGGCCCCTGTCGGAGACCCAGTACTTC	CASSQWPLSETQYF	few	.	TRBV23-1	TRBJ2-5
TGCGCCAGCAGCCCGTCTCCAGGGTATAATGAGCAGTTCTTC	CASSPSPGYNEQFF	.	.	TRBV5-1	TRBJ2-1
TGTGCCAGCAGCGAGGGGGAGGGAACGTCAACTAACTATGGCTACACCTTC	CASSEGEGTSTNYGYTF	.	.	TRBV9	TRBJ1-2
TGTGCCAGCAGGACAGGGCGGGAGGGAAACACCATATATTTT	CASRTGREGNTIYF	.	TRBD1	TRBV6-5	TRBJ1-3
TGTGCCACTAAATTGGACCCGGTAGCCTACGAGCAGTACTTC	CATKLDPVAYEQYF	few	.	TRBV25-1	TRBJ2-7
TGTGCCGGACAGGGGAACACCGGGGAGCTGTTTTTT	CAGQGNTGELFF	few	TRBD1	TRBV30	TRBJ2-2
TGTGCCAGCACGGATCTTTACGAGCAGTACTTC	CASTDLYEQYF	once	.	TRBV6-5	TRBJ2-7
TGTGCCAGCAGCTTTCAGGGGAATAATGAAAAACTGTTTTTT	CASSFQGNNEKLFF	.	.	TRBV7-9	TRBJ1-4
TGTGCCAGCAGCTTAGCGAGGCGCCCGGGGACCCAGTACTTC	CASSLARRPGTQYF	.	.	TRBV11-1	TRBJ2-5
TGTGCCAGCGGGCAGAACTATGGCTACACCTTC	CASGQNYGYTF	few	.	TRBV6-5	TRBJ1-2
TGTGCCAGCAGTGAAAGTACAGGGGCTTACAATGAGCAGTTCTTC	CASSESTGAYNEQFF	.	TRBD1	TRBV2	TRBJ2-1